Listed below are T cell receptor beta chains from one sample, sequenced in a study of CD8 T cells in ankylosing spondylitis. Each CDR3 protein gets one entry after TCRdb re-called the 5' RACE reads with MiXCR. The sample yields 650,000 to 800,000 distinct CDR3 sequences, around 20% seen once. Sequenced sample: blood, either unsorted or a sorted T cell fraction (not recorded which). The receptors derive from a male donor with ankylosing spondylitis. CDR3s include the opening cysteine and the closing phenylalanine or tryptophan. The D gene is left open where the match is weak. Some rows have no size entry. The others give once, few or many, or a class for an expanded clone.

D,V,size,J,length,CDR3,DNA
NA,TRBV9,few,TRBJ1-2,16,CASSVATGGANYGYTF,TGTGCCAGCAGCGTAGCTACGGGGGGAGCTAACTATGGCTACACCTTC
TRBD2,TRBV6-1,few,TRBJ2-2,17,CASSAIAGGLSTGELFF,TGTGCCAGCAGTGCTATAGCGGGGGGGCTTAGCACCGGGGAGCTGTTTTTT
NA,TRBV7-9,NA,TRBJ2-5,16,CASSSLGPQEGETQYF,TGTGCCAGCAGCTCCCTTGGTCCTCAAGAGGGGGAGACCCAGTACTTC
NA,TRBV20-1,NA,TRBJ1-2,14,CSAEPPGALYGYTF,TGCAGTGCCGAGCCTCCGGGAGCCCTCTATGGCTACACCTTC
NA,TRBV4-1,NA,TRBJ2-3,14,CASSSEGFTDTQYF,TGCGCCAGCAGCTCAGAGGGTTTCACAGATACGCAGTATTTT
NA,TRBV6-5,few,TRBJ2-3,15,CASSYGRGSTDTQYF,TGTGCCAGCAGTTACGGGCGGGGTAGCACAGATACGCAGTATTTT
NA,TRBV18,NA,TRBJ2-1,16,CASSLHKGLSHNEQFF,TGTGCCAGCTCACTTCATAAGGGCCTAAGCCACAATGAGCAGTTCTTC
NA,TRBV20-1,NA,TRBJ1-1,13,CSARARVPPEAFF,TGCAGTGCTAGAGCAAGGGTCCCCCCTGAAGCTTTCTTT
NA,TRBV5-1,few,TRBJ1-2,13,CASRFDGRYGYTF,TGCGCCAGCAGGTTCGATGGAAGATATGGCTACACCTTC
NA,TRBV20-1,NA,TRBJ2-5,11,CSAERKETQYF,TGCAGTGCGGAGCGGAAAGAGACCCAGTACTTC
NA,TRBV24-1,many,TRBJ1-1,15,CATSDKESRNTEAFF,TGTGCCACCAGTGACAAGGAATCAAGGAACACTGAAGCTTTCTTT
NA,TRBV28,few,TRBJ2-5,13,CASKGRLRETQYF,TGTGCCAGCAAAGGCAGATTGAGGGAGACCCAGTACTTC
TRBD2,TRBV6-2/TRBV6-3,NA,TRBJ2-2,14,CASRPPSGTGELFF,TGTGCCAGCAGACCACCTAGCGGCACCGGGGAGCTGTTTTTT
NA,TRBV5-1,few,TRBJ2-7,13,CASSYLGVYEQYF,TGCGCCAGCAGCTACCTGGGGGTCTACGAGCAGTACTTC
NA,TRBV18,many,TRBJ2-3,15,CASSPGTPSTDTQYF,TGTGCCAGCTCACCCGGGACTCCTAGCACAGATACGCAGTATTTT
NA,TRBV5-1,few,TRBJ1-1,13,CASSLVSEGRAFF,TGCGCCAGCAGCTTGGTGTCAGAAGGGAGGGCTTTCTTT